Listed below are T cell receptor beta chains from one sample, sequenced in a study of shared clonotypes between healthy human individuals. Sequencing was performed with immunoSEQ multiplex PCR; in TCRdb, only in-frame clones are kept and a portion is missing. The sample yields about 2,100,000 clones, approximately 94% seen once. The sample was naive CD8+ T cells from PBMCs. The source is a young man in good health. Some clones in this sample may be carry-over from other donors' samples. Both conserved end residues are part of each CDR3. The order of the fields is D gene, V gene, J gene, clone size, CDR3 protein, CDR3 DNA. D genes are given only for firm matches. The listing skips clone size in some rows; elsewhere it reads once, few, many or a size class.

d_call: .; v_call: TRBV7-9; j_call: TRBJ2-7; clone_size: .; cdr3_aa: CASSDYYEQYF; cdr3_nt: TGTGCCAGCAGCGATTATTACGAGCAGTACTTC
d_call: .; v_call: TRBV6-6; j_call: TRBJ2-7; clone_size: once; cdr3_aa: CASSYSQGYEQYF; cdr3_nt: TGTGCCAGCAGTTACTCTCAGGGCTACGAGCAGTACTTC
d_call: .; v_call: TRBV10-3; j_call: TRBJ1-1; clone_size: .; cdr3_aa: CAVQVGPLNTEAFF; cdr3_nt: TGTGCCGTTCAAGTGGGACCCTTGAACACTGAAGCTTTCTTT
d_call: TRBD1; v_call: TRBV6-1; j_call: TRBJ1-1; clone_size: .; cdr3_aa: CASSDWTGVFEAFF; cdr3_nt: TGTGCCAGCAGTGATTGGACAGGTGTATTTGAAGCTTTCTTT
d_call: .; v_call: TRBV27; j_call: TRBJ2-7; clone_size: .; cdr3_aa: CASSLSSGEQYF; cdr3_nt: TGTGCCAGCAGTTTATCGTCCGGTGAGCAGTACTTC
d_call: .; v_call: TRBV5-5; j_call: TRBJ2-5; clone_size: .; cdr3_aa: CASSTEFGETQYF; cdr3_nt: TGTGCCAGCAGCACGGAATTCGGAGAGACCCAGTACTTC
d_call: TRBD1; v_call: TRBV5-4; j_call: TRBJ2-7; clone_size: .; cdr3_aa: CASTGDRRGEQYF; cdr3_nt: TGTGCCAGCACCGGGGACAGGCGGGGCGAGCAGTACTTC
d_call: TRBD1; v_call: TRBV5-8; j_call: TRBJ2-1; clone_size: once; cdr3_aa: CASSFAGTGGNEQFF; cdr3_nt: TGTGCCAGCAGCTTCGCCGGGACAGGGGGCAATGAGCAGTTCTTC
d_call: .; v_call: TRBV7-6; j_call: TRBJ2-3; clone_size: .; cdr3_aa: CASSPRLSTDTQYF; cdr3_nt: TGTGCCAGCAGCCCCCGCCTAAGTACAGATACGCAGTATTTT
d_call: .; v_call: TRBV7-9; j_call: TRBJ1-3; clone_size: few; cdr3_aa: CASSLDTLISGNTIYF; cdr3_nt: TGTGCCAGCAGTTTAGATACGTTGATCTCTGGAAACACCATATATTTT
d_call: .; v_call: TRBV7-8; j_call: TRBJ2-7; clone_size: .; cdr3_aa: CASSLGPADTYEQYF; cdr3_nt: TGTGCCAGCAGCTTAGGACCGGCAGACACCTACGAGCAGTACTTC
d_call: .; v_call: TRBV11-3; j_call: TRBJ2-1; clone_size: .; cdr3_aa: CASSQGGGLHNEQFF; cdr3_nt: TGTGCCAGCAGCCAAGGGGGGGGACTCCACAATGAGCAGTTCTTC
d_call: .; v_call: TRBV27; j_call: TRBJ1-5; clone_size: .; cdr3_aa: CASSPGPGSNQPQHF; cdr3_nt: TGTGCCAGCAGTCCCGGGCCCGGGAGCAATCAGCCCCAGCATTTT
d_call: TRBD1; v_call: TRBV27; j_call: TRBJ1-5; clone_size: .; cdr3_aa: CASGDRGRSQPQHF; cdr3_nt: TGTGCCAGCGGCGACAGGGGGCGAAGTCAGCCCCAGCATTTT
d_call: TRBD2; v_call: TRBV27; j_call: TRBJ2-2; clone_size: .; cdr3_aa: CASRTLAGDPGELFF; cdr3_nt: TGTGCCAGCAGGACTTTAGCGGGAGATCCCGGGGAGCTGTTTTTT
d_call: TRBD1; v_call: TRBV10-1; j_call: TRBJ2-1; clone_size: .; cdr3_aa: CASSNGTGGSDEQFF; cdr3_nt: TGCGCCAGCAGTAACGGGACAGGGGGTTCGGATGAGCAGTTCTTC
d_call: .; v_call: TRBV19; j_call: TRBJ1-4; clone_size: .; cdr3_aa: CASSMSGRGNANEKLFF; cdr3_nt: TGTGCCAGTAGTATGTCGGGCCGGGGTAACGCTAATGAAAAACTGTTTTTT
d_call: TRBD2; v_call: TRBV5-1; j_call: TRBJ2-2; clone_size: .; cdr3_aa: CASWRGLAGGKNTGELFF; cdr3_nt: TGCGCCAGCTGGAGAGGACTAGCGGGAGGAAAGAACACCGGGGAGCTGTTTTTT
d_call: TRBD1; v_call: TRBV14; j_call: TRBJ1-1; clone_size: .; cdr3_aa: CASSSRQGPVEAFF; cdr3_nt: TGTGCCAGCAGCTCTCGACAGGGGCCGGTTGAAGCTTTCTTT
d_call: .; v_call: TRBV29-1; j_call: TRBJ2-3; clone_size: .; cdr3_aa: CSVAGITDTQYF; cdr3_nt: TGCAGCGTTGCAGGGATCACAGATACGCAGTATTTT
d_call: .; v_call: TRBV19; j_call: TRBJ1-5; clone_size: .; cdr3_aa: CASTRIRDGGNQPQHF; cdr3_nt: TGTGCCAGTACCCGAATTCGAGACGGTGGCAATCAGCCCCAGCATTTT
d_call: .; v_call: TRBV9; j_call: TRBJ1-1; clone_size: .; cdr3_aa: CASSDYDTEAFF; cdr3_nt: TGTGCCAGCAGTGACTACGACACTGAAGCTTTCTTT
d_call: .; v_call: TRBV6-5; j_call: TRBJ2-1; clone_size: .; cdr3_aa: CASKAERSYNEQFF; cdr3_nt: TGTGCCAGCAAAGCGGAACGCTCCTACAATGAGCAGTTCTTC
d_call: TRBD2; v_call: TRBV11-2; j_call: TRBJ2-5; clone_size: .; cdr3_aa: CASSLGTRKLQETQYF; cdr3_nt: TGTGCCAGCAGCCTAGGGACTAGGAAACTCCAAGAGACCCAGTACTTC
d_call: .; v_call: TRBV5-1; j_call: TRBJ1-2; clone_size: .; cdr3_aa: CASSLGANGYTF; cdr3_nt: TGCGCCAGCAGCTTGGGGGCAAATGGCTACACCTTC
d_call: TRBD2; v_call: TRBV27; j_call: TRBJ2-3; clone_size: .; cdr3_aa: CASSPRGGGRADTQYF; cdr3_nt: TGTGCCAGCAGTCCACGGGGCGGCGGGAGGGCAGATACGCAGTATTTT
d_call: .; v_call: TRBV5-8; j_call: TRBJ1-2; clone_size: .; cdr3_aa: CASSPLGSELYGYTF; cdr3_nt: TGTGCCAGCAGCCCCCTGGGGTCCGAACTCTATGGCTACACCTTC
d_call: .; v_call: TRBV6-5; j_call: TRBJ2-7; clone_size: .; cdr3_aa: CASSYRGLPSYEQYF; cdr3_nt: TGTGCCAGCAGTTACCGGGGGCTACCCTCCTACGAGCAGTACTTC
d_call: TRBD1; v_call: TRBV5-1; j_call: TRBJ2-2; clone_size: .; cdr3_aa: CASSLADRDEAGLGELFF; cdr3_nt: TGCGCCAGCAGCTTGGCAGACAGGGATGAGGCTGGTCTCGGGGAGCTGTTTTTT
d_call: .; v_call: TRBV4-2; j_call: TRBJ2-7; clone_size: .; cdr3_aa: CASKLERVDYEQYF; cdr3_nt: TGTGCCAGCAAATTGGAGAGAGTCGACTACGAGCAGTACTTC
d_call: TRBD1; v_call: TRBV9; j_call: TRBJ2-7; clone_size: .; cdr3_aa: CASSAYGQGPDEQYF; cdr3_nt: TGTGCCAGCAGCGCCTATGGACAGGGTCCCGACGAGCAGTACTTC
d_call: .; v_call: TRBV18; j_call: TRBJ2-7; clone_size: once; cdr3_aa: CASSPAAATNSYEQYF; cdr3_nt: TGTGCCAGCTCACCTGCGGCGGCGACTAACTCCTACGAGCAGTACTTC
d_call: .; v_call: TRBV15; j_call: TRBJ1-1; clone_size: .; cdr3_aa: CATSREWRNTEAFF; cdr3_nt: TGTGCCACCAGCAGGGAATGGAGGAACACTGAAGCTTTCTTT
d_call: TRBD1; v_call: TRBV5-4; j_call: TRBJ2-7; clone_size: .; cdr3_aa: CASSLSRDRMDYEQYF; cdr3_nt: TGTGCCAGCAGCTTGAGTAGGGACAGGATGGACTACGAGCAGTACTTC
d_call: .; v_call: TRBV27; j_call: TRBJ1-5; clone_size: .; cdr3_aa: CASRFGTDSNQPQHF; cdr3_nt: TGTGCCAGCAGATTCGGGACGGATAGCAATCAGCCCCAGCATTTT
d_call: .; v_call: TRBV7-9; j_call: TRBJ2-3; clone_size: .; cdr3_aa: CASSSTQGGWTDTQYF; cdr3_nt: TGTGCCAGCAGCTCCACCCAAGGGGGTTGGACAGATACGCAGTATTTT
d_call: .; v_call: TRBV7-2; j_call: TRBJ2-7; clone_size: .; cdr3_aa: CASSPWAQEYEQYF; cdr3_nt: TGTGCCAGCAGCCCATGGGCACAGGAGTACGAGCAGTACTTC
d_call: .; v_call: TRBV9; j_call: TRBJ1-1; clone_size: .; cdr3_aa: CASSVLLNTEAFF; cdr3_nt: TGTGCCAGCAGCGTTCTCCTGAACACTGAAGCTTTCTTT
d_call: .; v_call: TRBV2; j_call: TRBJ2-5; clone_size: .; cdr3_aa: CASSEERGGTTGLQETQYF; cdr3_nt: TGTGCCAGCAGTGAAGAGCGGGGTGGAACAACAGGGCTCCAAGAGACCCAGTACTTC
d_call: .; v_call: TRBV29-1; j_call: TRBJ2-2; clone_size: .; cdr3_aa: CSVENGIAGELFF; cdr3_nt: TGCAGCGTTGAAAATGGGATCGCCGGGGAGCTGTTTTTT
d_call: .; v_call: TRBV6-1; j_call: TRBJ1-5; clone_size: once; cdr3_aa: CASSDRSYSNQPQHF; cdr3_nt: TGTGCCAGCAGTGACAGGTCTTATAGCAATCAGCCCCAGCATTTT